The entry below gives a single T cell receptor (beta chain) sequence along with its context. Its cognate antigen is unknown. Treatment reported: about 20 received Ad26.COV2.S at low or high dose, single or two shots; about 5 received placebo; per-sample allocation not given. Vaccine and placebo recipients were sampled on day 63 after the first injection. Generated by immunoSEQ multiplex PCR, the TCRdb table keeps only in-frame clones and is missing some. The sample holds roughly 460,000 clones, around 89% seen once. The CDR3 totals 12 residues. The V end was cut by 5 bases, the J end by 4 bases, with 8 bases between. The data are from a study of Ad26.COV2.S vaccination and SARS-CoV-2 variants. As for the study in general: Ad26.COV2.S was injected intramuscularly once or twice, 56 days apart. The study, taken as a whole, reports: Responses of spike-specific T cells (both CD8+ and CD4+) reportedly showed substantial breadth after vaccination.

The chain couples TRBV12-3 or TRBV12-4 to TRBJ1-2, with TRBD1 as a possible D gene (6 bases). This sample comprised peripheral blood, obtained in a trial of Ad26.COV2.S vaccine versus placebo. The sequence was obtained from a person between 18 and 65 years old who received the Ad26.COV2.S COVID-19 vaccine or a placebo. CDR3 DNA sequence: TGTGCCAGCAGTCGGACAGCCTATGGCTACACCTTC. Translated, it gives CASSRTAYGYTF.